The next 16 T cell receptor beta chains were all read from a single sample in a study of T-cell reconstitution after alpha-beta-depleted transplantation in children. Using unique molecular identifiers, the investigators prepared the TCRbeta library. TCRdb passed the PCR reads through MiXCR, listing each CDR3 protein once. The sample holds some 600,000 distinct CDR3 sequences, roughly 15% seen once. The sequenced sample was PBMCs from the stem cell graft donor, obtained from the stem cell graft. Receptor source: a human donor who donated a stem cell graft to a child with acute myeloid leukemia.

The chain carries TRBV24-1 and TRBJ2-3; D not resolved. The CDR3 consists of 15 residues. Germline loops: CDR1 KGHDR, CDR2 SFDVKD. Trimming stripped 4 bases from V and 2 bases from J, with 12 bases between. CDR3: CATSDTKRYTDTQYF. The CDR3 nucleotides read TGTGCCACCAGTGACACTAAGAGATACACAGATACGCAGTATTTT.

This clonotype was counted only a few times. The V and J genes are TRBV10-1 and TRBJ2-2; a weak D match, TRBD1 (5 bases). The length of the CDR3 is 14 residues. Germline V gene sequence: CDR1 WNHNN, CDR2 SYGVQD (reference sequence). V lost 3 bases and J 7 bases, leaving 12 bases between the germline ends. As DNA, the CDR3 is TGCGCCAGCAGTGATGTCGGGCAGGGCGGGGAGCTGTTTTTT. Translated: CASSDVGQGGELFF.

V usage is TRBV15 and J usage is TRBJ2-7; 9 nucleotides match TRBD1. From germline, CDR1 is LNHNV and CDR2 YYDKDF (reference sequence). Trimming cost V 0 bases and J 2 bases; bases outside gene matches: 2. There are 15 residues in the CDR3. The CDR3 DNA is TGTGCCACCAGCAGAGATAGGGACAGGGCCTACGAGCAGTACTTC. It is translated as CATSRDRDRAYEQYF.

This clonotype has more than one count but fewer than ten. This chain uses TRBV5-8 with TRBJ2-7, with 12 bases identical to TRBD1. The V gene end was trimmed by 4 bases and the J gene end by 5 bases; junction bases not matched to a gene: 7. Germline loops: CDR1 SGHTS, CDR2 YDEGEE. The CDR3 length is 15 residues. Here the CDR3 reads CASSVTGTGGNEQYF. The CDR3 DNA reads as TGTGCCAGCAGCGTCACCGGGACAGGGGGCAACGAGCAGTACTTC.

This chain connects TRBV12-3 or TRBV12-4 to TRBJ2-3; 12 bases match TRBD2. The J segment lost 2 bases and the V segment lost 3 bases, leaving 3 bases of the junction unmatched. This CDR3 comprises 16 residues. The CDR3 sequence: CASSFTSGGPTDTQYF. The CDR3 DNA follows: TGTGCCAGCAGTTTCACTAGCGGGGGGCCCACAGATACGCAGTATTTT.

This clonotype was seen ten or more times. The chain joins TRBV29-1 to TRBJ2-5; 13 nucleotides align to TRBD2. CDR3 size: 15 residues. The V gene end was trimmed by 7 bases and the J gene end by 3 bases; junction bases not matched to a gene: 8. Germline loops: CDR1 SQVTM, CDR2 ANQGSEA. The CDR3 DNA sequence: TGCAGCGGGACTTCGGGACTAGCGGGGAAAGAGACCCAGTACTTC. This codes for CSGTSGLAGKETQYF.

This clonotype was found a few times. The chain employs TRBV20-1 and TRBJ1-6; the match to TRBD1 covers 7 bases. Germline V gene lookup returns CDR1 DFQATT and CDR2 SNEGSKA (reference sequence). V trimming: 6 bases; J trimming: 7 bases; junction bases outside the gene matches: 9. There are 14 residues in the CDR3. CDR3 bases: TGCAGTGCCACCCCGGGACAGAGAAATTCACCCCTCCACTTT. It is translated as CSATPGQRNSPLHF.

This clonotype was picked up many times. The chain has TRBV29-1 and TRBJ1-3; no definite D call. V was trimmed by 0 bases and J by 3 bases, leaving 0 bases between them. The germline gives CDR1 SQVTM, CDR2 ANQGSEA. CDR3 length: 11 amino acids. The CDR3 DNA reads TGCAGCGTTGAAGATGGAAACACCATATATTTT. This sequence encodes CSVEDGNTIYF.

This clonotype was recorded at least ten times. The chain couples TRBV20-1 to TRBJ2-7; D possibly corresponds to TRBD2 (6 bases). The V and J ends lost 2 bases and 0 bases respectively, with 11 bases between them. The CDR3 sequence is 14 residues long. Germline V gives CDR1 DFQATT, CDR2 SNEGSKA (reference sequence). The CDR3 DNA is TGCAGTGCTAGACTTGCGGGGAGCTCCTACGAGCAGTACTTC. It codes for CSARLAGSSYEQYF.

This clonotype was seen a few times. The chain is built from TRBV20-1 and TRBJ1-1; D not resolved. This CDR3 is 12 amino acids long. Per germline, CDR1 DFQATT and CDR2 SNEGSKA (reference sequence). V lost 7 bases and J 0 bases, leaving 9 bases between the germline ends. The CDR3 region has the DNA TGCAGTGTCGCAGATATGAACACTGAAGCTTTCTTT. Its protein is CSVADMNTEAFF.

This clonotype was picked up a small number of times. The chain couples TRBV6-5 to TRBJ1-3; D unclear. The CDR3 runs to 14 residues. CDR1 is MNHEY, CDR2 SVGAGI, per germline. V dropped 0 bases and J dropped 3 bases, with 6 bases sitting between them. The CDR3 loop reads CASSYSRVGNTIYF. The CDR3 DNA follows: TGTGCCAGCAGTTACTCGCGGGTTGGAAACACCATATATTTT.

The V gene is TRBV5-1, the J gene TRBJ1-2; TRBD1 agrees at 11 bases. The V gene's germline CDR1 is SGHRS and CDR2 YFSETQ. This CDR3 has 14 amino acids. V shed 0 bases and J 8 bases; nucleotides not matched to a gene: 3. CDR3 amino acids: CASSLGWTGGGYTF. CDR3 in DNA: TGCGCCAGCAGCTTGGGATGGACAGGGGGCGGCTACACCTTC.

This clonotype was observed many times. The J gene is TRBJ1-2, the V gene TRBV10-3, with 10 bases matching TRBD1. Unmatched junction bases numbered 8, after V lost 4 bases and J lost 6 bases. The CDR3 sequence is 15 residues long. CDR1 is ENHRY, CDR2 SYGVKD, per germline. As DNA, the CDR3 is TGTGCCATCAGTGCGGCGGACAGGGGGAACAATGGCTACACCTTC. This codes for CAISAADRGNNGYTF.

The chain combines TRBV23-1 with TRBJ2-5, with D hard to call. TRBV23-1 carries the ORF label, with uncertain function. The CDR3 has 15 amino acids. Trimming shortened V by 0 bases and J by 5 bases, and 13 bases separated the two germline ends. CDR3 sequence reads: CASSQSSAVGETQYF. Written as DNA, the CDR3 is TGCGCCAGCAGTCAATCGTCGGCGGTTGGGGAGACCCAGTACTTC.

The rearrangement links TRBV12-5 to TRBJ1-4, with 7 bases matching TRBD1. J lost 5 bases, V lost 6 bases, and 6 bases had no gene match. Per germline, CDR1 LGHNT and CDR2 FRNRAP. This CDR3 has 14 residues. In DNA form, the CDR3 reads TGTGCTAGTGGACTAGGACAGGACAATGAAAAACTGTTTTTT. Translated: CASGLGQDNEKLFF.

V is TRBV7-3 and J is TRBJ1-2; a possible D gene is TRBD1 (6 bases). The CDR3 contains 13 residues. The V gene's germline CDR1 is SGHTA and CDR2 FQGTGA. V lost 5 bases and J lost 6, with 13 bases in between. CDR3: CASSTSQGNGYTF. As DNA, the CDR3 is TGTGCCAGCAGCACCAGCCAGGGGAATGGCTACACCTTC.